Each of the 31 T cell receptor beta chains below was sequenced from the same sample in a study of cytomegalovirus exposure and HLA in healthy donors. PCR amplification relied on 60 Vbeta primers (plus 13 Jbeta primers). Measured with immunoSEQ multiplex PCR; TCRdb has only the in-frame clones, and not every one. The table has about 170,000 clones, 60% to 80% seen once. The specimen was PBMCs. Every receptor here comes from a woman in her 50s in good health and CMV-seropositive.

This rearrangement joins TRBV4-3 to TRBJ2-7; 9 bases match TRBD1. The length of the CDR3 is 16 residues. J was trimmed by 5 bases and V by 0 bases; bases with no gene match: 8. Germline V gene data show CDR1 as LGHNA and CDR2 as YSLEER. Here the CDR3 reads CASSQDWGTGSDEQYF. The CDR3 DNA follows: TGCGCCAGCAGCCAAGATTGGGGGACAGGGTCGGACGAGCAGTACTTC.

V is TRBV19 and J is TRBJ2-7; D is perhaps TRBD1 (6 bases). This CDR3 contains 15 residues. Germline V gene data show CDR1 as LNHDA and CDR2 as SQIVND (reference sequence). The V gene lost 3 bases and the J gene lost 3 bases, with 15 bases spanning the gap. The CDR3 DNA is TGTGCCAGTAGTATGAAGGGGACACGAGGCTACGAGCAGTACTTC. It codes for CASSMKGTRGYEQYF.

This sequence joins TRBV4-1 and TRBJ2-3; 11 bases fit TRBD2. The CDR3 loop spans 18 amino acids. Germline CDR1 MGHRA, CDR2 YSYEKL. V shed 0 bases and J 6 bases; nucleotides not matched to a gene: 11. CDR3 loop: CASSQEPPSGGFVDTQYF. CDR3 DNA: TGCGCCAGCAGCCAAGAACCACCTAGCGGGGGGTTCGTCGATACGCAGTATTTT.

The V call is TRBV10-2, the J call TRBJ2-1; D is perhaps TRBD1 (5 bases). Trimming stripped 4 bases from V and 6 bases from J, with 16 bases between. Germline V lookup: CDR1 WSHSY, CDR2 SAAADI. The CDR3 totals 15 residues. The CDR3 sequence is CASSGGLPKVNEQFF. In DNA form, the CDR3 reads TGCGCCAGCAGTGGGGGCCTCCCAAAGGTCAATGAGCAGTTCTTC.

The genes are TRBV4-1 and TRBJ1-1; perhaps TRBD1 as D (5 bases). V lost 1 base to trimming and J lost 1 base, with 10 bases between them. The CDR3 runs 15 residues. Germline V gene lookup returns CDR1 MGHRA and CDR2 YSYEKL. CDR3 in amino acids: CASSQVGQGNTEAFF. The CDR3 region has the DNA TGCGCCAGCAGCCAAGTCGGTCAGGGGAACACTGAAGCTTTCTTT.

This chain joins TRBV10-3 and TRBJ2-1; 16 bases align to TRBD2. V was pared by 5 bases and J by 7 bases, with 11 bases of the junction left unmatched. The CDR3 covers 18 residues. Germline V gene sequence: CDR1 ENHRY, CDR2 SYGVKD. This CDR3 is CAISQTGTSGGAANEQFF. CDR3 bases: TGTGCCATCAGTCAAACCGGGACTAGCGGGGGGGCGGCAAATGAGCAGTTCTTC.

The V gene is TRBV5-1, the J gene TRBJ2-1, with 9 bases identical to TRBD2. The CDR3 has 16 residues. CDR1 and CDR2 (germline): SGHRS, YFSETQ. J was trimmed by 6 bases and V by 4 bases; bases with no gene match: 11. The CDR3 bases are TGCGCCAGCAGCCCACTTACTAGCGGGTTCGGCAATGAGCAGTTCTTC. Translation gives CASSPLTSGFGNEQFF.

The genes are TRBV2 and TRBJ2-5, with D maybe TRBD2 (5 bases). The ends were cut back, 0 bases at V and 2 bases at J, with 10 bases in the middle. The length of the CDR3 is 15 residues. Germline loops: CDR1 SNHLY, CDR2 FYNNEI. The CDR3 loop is CASSEATGRQETQYF. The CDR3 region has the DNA TGTGCCAGCAGTGAAGCCACGGGGAGACAAGAGACCCAGTACTTC.

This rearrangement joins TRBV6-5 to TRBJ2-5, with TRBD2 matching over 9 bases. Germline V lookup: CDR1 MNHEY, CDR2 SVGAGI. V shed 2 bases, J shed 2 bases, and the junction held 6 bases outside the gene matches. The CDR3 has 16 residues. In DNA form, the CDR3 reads TGTGCCAGCAGTTACAGCATAGCGGGGGAACAAGAGACCCAGTACTTC. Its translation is CASSYSIAGEQETQYF.

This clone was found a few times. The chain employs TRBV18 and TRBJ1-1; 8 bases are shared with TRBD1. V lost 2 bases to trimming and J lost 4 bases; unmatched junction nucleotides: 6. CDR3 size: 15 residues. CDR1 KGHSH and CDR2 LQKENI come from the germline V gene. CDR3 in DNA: TGTGCCAGCTCACCAGGACAGGGACGGGGCACTGAAGCTTTCTTT. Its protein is CASSPGQGRGTEAFF.

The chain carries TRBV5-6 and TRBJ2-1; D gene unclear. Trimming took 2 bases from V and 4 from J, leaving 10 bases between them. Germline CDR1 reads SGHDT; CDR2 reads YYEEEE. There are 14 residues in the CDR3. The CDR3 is CASSFRSLYNEQFF. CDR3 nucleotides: TGTGCCAGCAGCTTCCGTTCCCTGTACAATGAGCAGTTCTTC.

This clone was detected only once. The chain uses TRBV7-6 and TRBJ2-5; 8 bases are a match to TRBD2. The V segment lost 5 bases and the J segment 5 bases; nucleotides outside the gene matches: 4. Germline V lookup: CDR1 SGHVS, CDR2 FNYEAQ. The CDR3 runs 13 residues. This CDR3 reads CASSGAGGETQYF. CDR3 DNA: TGTGCCAGCAGCGGCGCGGGGGGCGAGACCCAGTACTTC.

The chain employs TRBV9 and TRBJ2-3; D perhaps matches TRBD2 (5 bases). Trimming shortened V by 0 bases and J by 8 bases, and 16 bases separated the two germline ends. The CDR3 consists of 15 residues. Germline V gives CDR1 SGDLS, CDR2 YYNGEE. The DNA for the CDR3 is TGTGCCAGCAGCGTAGCAGCTAGGAGCGGTTCTACGCAGTATTTT. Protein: CASSVAARSGSTQYF.

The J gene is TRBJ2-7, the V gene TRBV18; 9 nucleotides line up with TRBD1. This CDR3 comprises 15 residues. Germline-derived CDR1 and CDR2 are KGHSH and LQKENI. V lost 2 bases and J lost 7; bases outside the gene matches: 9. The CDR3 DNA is TGTGCCAGCTCACCATCGACAGGGGGTCAGTGGGAGCAGTACTTC. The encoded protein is CASSPSTGGQWEQYF.

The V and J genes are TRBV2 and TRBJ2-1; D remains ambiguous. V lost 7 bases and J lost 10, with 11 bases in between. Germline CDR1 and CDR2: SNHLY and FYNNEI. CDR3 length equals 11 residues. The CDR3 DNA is TGTGCCAGCAAATTTGACGGGGAGCAGTTCTTC. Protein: CASKFDGEQFF.

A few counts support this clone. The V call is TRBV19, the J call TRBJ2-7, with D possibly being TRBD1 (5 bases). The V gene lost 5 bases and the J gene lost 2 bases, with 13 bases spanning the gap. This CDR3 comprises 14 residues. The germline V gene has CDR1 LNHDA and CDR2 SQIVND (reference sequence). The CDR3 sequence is CASSPRDRAYEQYF. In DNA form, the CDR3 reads TGTGCCAGTAGTCCCCGAGACAGAGCCTACGAGCAGTACTTC.

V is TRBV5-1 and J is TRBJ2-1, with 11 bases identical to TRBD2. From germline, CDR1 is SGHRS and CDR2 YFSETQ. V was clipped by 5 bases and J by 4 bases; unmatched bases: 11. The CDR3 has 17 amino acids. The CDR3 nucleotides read TGCGCCAGCAGTCCCCTGGCCACTAGCGGGGGATACAATGAGCAGTTCTTC. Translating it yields CASSPLATSGGYNEQFF.

The CDR3, as DNA: TGTGCCAGCAGCCCCCTCGAGGGAGGGGCGAATTCGGGCTACACCTTC. Encoded protein: CASSPLEGGANSGYTF. This rearrangement joins TRBV7-9 to TRBJ1-2; TRBD1 might be the D (5 bases). The CDR3 is 16 amino acids. Germline V lookup: CDR1 SEHNR, CDR2 FQNEAQ (reference sequence). V was clipped by 5 bases and J by 8 bases, with 24 bases between them.

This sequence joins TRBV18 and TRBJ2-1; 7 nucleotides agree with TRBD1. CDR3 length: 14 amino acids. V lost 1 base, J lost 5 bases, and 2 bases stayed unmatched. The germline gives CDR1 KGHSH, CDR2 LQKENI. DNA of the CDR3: TGTGCCAGCTCACCACAGGGGGCTGACAATGAGCAGTTCTTC. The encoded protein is CASSPQGADNEQFF.

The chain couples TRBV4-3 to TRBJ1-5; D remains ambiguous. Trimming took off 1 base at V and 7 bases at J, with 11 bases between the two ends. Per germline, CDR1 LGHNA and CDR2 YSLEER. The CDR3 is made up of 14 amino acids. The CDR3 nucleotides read TGCGCCAGCAGCCAAGGGGAGGGAGGGCAGCCCCAGCATTTT. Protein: CASSQGEGGQPQHF.

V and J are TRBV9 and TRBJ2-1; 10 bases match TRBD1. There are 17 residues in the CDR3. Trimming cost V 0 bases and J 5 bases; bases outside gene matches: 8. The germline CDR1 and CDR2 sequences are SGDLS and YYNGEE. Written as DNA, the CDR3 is TGTGCCAGCAGCGTAGGGGGACAGGGGCTTCAAGACAATGAGCAGTTCTTC. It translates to CASSVGGQGLQDNEQFF.

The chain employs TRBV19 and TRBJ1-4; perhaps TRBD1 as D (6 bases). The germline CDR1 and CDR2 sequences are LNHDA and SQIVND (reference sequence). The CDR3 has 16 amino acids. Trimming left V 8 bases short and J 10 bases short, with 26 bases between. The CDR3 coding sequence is TGTGCCAGTCTCCGCGCCGCCGTGGCAGGGGACGGAAAACTGTTTTTT. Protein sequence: CASLRAAVAGDGKLFF.

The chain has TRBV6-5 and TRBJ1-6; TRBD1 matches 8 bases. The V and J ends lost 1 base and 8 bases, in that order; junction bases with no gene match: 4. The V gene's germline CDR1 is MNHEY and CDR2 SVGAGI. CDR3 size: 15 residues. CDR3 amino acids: CASSYFGTGDSPLHF. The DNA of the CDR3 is TGTGCCAGCAGTTACTTCGGGACAGGTGATTCACCCCTCCACTTT.

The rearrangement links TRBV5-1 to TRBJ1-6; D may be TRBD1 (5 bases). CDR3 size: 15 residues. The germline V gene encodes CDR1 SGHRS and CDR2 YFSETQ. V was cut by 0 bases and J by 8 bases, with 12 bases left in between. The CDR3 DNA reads TGCGCCAGCAGCTTGGCGGGGGTCGGGTATTCACCCCTCCACTTT. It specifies CASSLAGVGYSPLHF.

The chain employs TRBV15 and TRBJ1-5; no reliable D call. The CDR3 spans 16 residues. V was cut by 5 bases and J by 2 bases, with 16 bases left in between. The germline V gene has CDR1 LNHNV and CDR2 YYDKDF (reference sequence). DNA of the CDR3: TGTGCCACCAGCGAGAAACGGTACGGGGGCAATCAGCCCCAGCATTTT. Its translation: CATSEKRYGGNQPQHF.

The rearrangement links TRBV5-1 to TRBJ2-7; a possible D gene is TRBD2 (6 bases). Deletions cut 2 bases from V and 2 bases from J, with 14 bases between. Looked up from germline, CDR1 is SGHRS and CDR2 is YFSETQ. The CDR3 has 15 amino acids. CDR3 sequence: CASSFAEGRTYEQYF. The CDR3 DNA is TGCGCCAGCAGCTTTGCGGAGGGACGGACCTACGAGCAGTACTTC.

CDR3 DNA: TGCGCCAGCAGCTTGGGCCCCCAGGGGCAGCCCCAGCATTTT. This sequence encodes CASSLGPQGQPQHF. This chain joins TRBV5-1 and TRBJ1-5, with D tentatively TRBD1 (6 bases). Trimming took off 0 bases at V and 7 bases at J, with 11 bases between the two ends. Germline V gene data show CDR1 as SGHRS and CDR2 as YFSETQ. The CDR3 runs 14 residues.

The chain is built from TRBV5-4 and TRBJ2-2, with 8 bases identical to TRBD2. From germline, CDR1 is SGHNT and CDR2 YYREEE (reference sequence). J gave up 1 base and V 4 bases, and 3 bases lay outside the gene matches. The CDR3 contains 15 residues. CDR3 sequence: CASSVSGKNTGELFF. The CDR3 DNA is TGTGCCAGCAGCGTTAGCGGGAAGAACACCGGGGAGCTGTTTTTT.

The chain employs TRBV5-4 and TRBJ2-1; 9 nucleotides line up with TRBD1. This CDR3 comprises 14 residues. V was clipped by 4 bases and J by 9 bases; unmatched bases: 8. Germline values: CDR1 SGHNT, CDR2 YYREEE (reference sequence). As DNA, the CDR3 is TGTGCCAGCAGCCCCGGACAGGGGAGCGCTGAGCAGTTCTTC. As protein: CASSPGQGSAEQFF.

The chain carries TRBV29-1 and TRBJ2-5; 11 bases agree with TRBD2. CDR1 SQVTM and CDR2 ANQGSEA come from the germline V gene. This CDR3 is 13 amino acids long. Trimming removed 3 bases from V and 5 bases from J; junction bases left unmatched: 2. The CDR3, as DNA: TGCAGCGTTGATACTAGCGGGGGTGAGACCCAGTACTTC. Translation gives CSVDTSGGETQYF.

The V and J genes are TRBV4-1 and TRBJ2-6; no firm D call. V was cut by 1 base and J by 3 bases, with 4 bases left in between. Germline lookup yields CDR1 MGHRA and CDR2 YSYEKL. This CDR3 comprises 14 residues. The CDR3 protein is CASSQGYGANVLTF. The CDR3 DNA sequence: TGCGCCAGCAGCCAAGGCTATGGGGCCAACGTCCTGACTTTC.